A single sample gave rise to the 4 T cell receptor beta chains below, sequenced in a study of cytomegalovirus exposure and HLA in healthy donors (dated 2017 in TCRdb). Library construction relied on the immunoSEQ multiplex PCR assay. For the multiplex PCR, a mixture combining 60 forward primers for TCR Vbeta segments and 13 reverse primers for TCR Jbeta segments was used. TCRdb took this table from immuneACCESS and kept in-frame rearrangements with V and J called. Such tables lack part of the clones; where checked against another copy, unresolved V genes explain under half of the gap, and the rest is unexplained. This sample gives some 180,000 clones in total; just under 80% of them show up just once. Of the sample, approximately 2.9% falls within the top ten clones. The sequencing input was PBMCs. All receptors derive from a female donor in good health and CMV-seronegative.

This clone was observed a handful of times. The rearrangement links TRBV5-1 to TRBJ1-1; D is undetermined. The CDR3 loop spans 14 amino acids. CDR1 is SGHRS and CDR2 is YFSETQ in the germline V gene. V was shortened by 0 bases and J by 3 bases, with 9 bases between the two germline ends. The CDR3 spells CASSLGNGDTEAFF. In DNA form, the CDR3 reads TGCGCCAGCAGCTTGGGAAACGGGGACACTGAAGCTTTCTTT. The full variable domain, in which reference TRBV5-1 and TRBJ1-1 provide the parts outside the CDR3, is KAGVTQTPRYLIKTRGQQVTLSCSPISGHRSVSWYQQTPGQGLQFLFEYFSETQRNKGNFPGRFSGRQFSNSRSEMNVSTLELGDSALYLCASSLGNGDTEAFFGQGTRLTVV.

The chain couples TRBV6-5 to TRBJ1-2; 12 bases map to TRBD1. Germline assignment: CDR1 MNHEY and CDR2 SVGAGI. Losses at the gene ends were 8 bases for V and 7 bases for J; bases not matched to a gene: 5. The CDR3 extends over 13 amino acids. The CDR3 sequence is CASGGQGASGYTF. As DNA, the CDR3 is TGTGCCAGCGGGGGACAGGGGGCTTCTGGCTACACCTTC.

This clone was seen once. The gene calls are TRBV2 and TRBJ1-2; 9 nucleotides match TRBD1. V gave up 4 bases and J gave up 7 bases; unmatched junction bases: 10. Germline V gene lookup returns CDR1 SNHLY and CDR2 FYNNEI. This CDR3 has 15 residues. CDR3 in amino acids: CASSGGTGFLSGYTF. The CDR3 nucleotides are TGTGCCAGCAGTGGAGGGACAGGGTTTTTGAGTGGCTACACCTTC.

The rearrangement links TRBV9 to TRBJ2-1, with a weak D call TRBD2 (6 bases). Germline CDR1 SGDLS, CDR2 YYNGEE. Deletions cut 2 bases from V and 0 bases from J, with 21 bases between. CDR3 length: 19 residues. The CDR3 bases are TGTGCCAGCAGCGTCCTAGCCCTAGTAGCGGAGAGCTCCTACAATGAGCAGTTCTTC. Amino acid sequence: CASSVLALVAESSYNEQFF.